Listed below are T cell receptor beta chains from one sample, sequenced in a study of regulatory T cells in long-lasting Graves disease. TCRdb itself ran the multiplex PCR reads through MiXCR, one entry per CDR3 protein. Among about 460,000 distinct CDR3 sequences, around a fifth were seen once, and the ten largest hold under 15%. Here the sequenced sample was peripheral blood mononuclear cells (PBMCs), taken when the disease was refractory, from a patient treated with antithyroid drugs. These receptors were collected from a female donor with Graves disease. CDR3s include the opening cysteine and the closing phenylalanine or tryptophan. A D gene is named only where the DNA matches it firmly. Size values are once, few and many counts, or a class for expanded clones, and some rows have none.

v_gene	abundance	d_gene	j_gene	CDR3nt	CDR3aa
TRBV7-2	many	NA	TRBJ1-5	TGTGCCAGCAGCTTAGCAGGAGGGGTAGGGCAGCCCCAGCATTTT	CASSLAGGVGQPQHF
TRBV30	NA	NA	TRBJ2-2	TGTGCCTGGACCTCCGATCCGGGCACCGGGGAGCTGTTTTTT	CAWTSDPGTGELFF
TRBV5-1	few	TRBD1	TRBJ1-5	TGCGCCAGCACCCCGACAGGGGGTCAGCCCCAGCATTTT	CASTPTGGQPQHF
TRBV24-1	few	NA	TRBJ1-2	TGTGCCACCAGTGATCCGAAGGACAGCTACGGCTACACCTTC	CATSDPKDSYGYTF
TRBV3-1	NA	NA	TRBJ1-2	TGTGCCAGCAGCCAATTCAGGGATCGAAGATCTAACTATGGCTACACCTTC	CASSQFRDRRSNYGYTF
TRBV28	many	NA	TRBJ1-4	TGTGCCAGCAGCTCGAATAAGGACAGAGATGAAAAACTGTTTTTT	CASSSNKDRDEKLFF
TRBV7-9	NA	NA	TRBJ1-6	TGTGCCAGCAGGGGACGTTTTGATAATTCACCCCTCCACTTT	CASRGRFDNSPLHF
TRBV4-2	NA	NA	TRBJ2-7	TGTGCCAGCAGCCCTGTGGGCAGGAGTTACGAGCAGTACTTC	CASSPVGRSYEQYF
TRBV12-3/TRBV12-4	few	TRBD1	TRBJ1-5	TGTGCCAGCAGTTTAGGTAGACAGGGTCAGCCCCAGCATTTT	CASSLGRQGQPQHF
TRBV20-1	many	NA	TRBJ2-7	TGCAGTGCTAGAGCCATTAATTACGAGCAGTACTTC	CSARAINYEQYF
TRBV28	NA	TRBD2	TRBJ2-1	TGTGCCACCCATAGACTAGCGGGCAATGAGCAGTTCTTC	CATHRLAGNEQFF
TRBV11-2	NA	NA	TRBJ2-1	TGTGCCAGCAGCTTAGGGGGGGCTAGCTTGGTGTTCTTC	CASSLGGASLVFF
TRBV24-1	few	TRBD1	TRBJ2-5	TGTGCCACCAGTGATCCTAACCAGGGGGCTGGAGAGACCCAGTACTTC	CATSDPNQGAGETQYF
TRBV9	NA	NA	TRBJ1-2	TGTGCCAGCAGCGCTGGTGAGACTTTGGGCTACACCTTC	CASSAGETLGYTF
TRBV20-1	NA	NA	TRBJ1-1	TGCAGTGCTGCGAGGGGCAGAAGAGGGGCTAACACTGAAGCTTTCTTT	CSAARGRRGANTEAFF
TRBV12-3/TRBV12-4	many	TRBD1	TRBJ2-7	TGTGCCAGCAGTTTTGGGACACAGGGGGAGCAGTACTTC	CASSFGTQGEQYF
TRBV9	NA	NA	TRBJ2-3	TGTGCCAGCAGCGTAGAGGGGTTTCGTGGGCTAGCGTTCACAGATACGCAGTATTTT	CASSVEGFRGLAFTDTQYF
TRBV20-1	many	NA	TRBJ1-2	TGCAGTTATACAAAGGGACCGATCTATGGCTACACCTTC	CSYTKGPIYGYTF
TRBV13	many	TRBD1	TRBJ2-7	TGTGCCAGCACCATCGGGACAGGGGTTCACGAGCAGTACTTC	CASTIGTGVHEQYF
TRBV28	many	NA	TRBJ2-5	TGTGCCAGCAATAAAAGGGCTTGGGTAGCGGACCAAGAGACCCAGTACTTC	CASNKRAWVADQETQYF
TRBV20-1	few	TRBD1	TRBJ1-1	TGCAGTGCTAGATCAGCCTCCGGGACAGGGGAAAACACTGAAGCTTTCTTT	CSARSASGTGENTEAFF
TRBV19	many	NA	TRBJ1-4	TGTGCCAGTAGTTCCCAGGGTAATGAAAAACTGTTTTTT	CASSSQGNEKLFF
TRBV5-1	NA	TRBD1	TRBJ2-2	TGCGCCAGCAGCTTGATACGGGACAGGGTATTTTACCGCGGCACCGGGGAGCTGTTTTTT	CASSLIRDRVFYRGTGELFF
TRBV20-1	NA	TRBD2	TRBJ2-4	TGCAGTGCTCTTAGCGGGGGGGCGATCATAGGCATTCAGTACTTC	CSALSGGAIIGIQYF
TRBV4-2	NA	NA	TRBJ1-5	TGTGCCAGCAGCCAAGAATATAGAGGCAATCAGCCCCAGCATTTT	CASSQEYRGNQPQHF
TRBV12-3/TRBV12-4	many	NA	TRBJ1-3	TGTGCCAGCAGTTTGTGGGGCACCAGCTCTGGAAACACCATATATTTT	CASSLWGTSSGNTIYF
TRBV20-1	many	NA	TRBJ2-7	TGCAGTGCTCAGGACGGACCGACCTACGAGCAGTACTTC	CSAQDGPTYEQYF
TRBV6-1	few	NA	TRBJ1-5	TGTGCCAGCACAGAAACTGGGGTCCATCATTTT	CASTETGVHHF
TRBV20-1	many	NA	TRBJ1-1	TGCAGTGCTAGTTACCACCGGGAAGCTTTCTTT	CSASYHREAFF
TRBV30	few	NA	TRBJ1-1	TGTGCCTGCTACGACCGGTCCAATGGGGGTGAAGCTTTCTTT	CACYDRSNGGEAFF
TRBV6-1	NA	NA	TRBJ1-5	TGTGCCAGCAGCTCCCGGGACACACACAATCAGCCCCAGCATTTT	CASSSRDTHNQPQHF
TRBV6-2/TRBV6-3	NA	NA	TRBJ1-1	TGTGCCAGCAGTTACGGGGTCGGCACTGAAGCTTTCTTT	CASSYGVGTEAFF
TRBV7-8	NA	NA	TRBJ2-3	TGTGCCAGCAGCTTATTTGGGTCAGATACGCAGTATTTT	CASSLFGSDTQYF
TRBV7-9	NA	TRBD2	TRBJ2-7	TGTGCCAGCAGCCATAGCGGGGGGTCCTACGAGCAGTACTTC	CASSHSGGSYEQYF
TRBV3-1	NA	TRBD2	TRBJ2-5	TGTGCCAGCAGCCAAGCGGGACTAGCGGGGATAGAGACCCAGTACTTC	CASSQAGLAGIETQYF
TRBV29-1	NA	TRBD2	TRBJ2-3	TGCAGCGCCGCCGGGACTACCGGGGCAGATACGCAGTATTTT	CSAAGTTGADTQYF
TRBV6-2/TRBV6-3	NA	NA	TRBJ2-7	TGTGCCAGCAGTTACCCAGGCGACTCCTACGAGCAGTACTTC	CASSYPGDSYEQYF
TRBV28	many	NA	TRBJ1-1	TGTGCCAGCAGTTTATCCTCTGTATCGTGGGGATTTAGGCGGGTGGGTACTGAAGCTTTCTTT	CASSLSSVSWGFRRVGTEAFF
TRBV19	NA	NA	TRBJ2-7	TGTGCCAGTAGTATGAGGATAGGGCAGGGAGTTCGCGAGCAGTACTTC	CASSMRIGQGVREQYF
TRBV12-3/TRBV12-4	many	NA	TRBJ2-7	TGTGCCAGCAGTTTAACTGGGGACTTCTCCTACGAGCAGTACTTC	CASSLTGDFSYEQYF
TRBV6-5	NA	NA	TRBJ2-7	TGTGCCAGCAGTTATATACAGGGCTCCTACGAGCAGTACTTC	CASSYIQGSYEQYF
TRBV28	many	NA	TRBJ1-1	TGTGCCAGCAGCCCAAGGTGGGGACCTGAAGCTTTCTTT	CASSPRWGPEAFF
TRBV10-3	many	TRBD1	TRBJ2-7	TGTGCCATCAGTGAGTCGATGGGACAGGGAAGCTACGAGCAGTACTTC	CAISESMGQGSYEQYF
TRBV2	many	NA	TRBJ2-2	TGTGCCAGCGGCGGGACTCCGAACACCGGGGAGCTGTTTTTT	CASGGTPNTGELFF
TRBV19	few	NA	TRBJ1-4	TGTGCCAGTAGTCCGCGAAGACAGACAAATGAAAAACTGTTTTTT	CASSPRRQTNEKLFF
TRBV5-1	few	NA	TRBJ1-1	TGCGCCAGCAGCCCCACTGCGGACACTGAAGCTTTCTTT	CASSPTADTEAFF